This T cell receptor (beta chain) comes out of a study of blood T cell repertoires in COVID-19. Overall study context: COVID-19 samples from acute and convalescent phases originated in the United States, Italy and Spain. PBMCs, B-cell-depleted T cells, or T cells were the source of the cDNA or gDNA that made up the material.

Authors' data handling: Researchers report that nucleated cell counts were estimated from reference gene primer amplification. Using immunoSEQ multiplex PCR, the repertoire was profiled, and TCRdb retains in-frame clones only, with some absent. The V and J calls and the clone size are those of that table, but D and trimming were determined from the DNA. Of about 120,000 clones in the sample, 85% to 90% were seen once. This clone was recorded a few times. Germline-derived CDR1 and CDR2 are SGHDT and YYEEEE. This CDR3 contains 17 residues. The junction had 10 bases not matched to a gene; V was cut back by 0 bases and J by 4 bases.

The origin of this receptor is a woman aged 70-85 years with acute or convalescent COVID-19. The gene calls are TRBV5-6 and TRBJ1-3; 7 bases map to TRBD1. The sequenced sample was peripheral blood. The CDR3 DNA follows: TGTGCCAGCAGCTTGGGGACAGGTGGTCGTTTGGGAAACACCATATATTTT. This codes for CASSLGTGGRLGNTIYF.